A single sample gave rise to the 7 T cell receptor beta chains below, sequenced in a study of OX40 agonist ivuxolimab in advanced cancers. The method was immunoSEQ multiplex PCR; TCRdb's version includes in-frame clones alone and lacks a portion of them. Among more than 85,000 clones listed, 90% were seen once. The sample was CD4+ or CD8+ T cells sorted from blood, taken in a trial of the OX40 agonist ivuxolimab. The receptors stem from an adult with an advanced solid tumor such as melanoma, head and neck, liver or kidney cancer.

The chain couples TRBV19 to TRBJ2-7; no clear D. This CDR3 is 13 amino acids long. V was clipped by 3 bases and J by 3 bases, with 9 bases between them. The V gene's germline CDR1 is LNHDA and CDR2 SQIVND (reference sequence). Written as DNA, the CDR3 is TGTGCCAGTAGTATCGGCCCTTTCTACGAGCAGTACTTC. This codes for CASSIGPFYEQYF.

The V gene is TRBV11-3, the J gene TRBJ2-2; 8 bases are shared with TRBD2. V gave up 5 bases and J gave up 2 bases; unmatched junction bases: 4. This CDR3 is 15 amino acids long. The germline V gene has CDR1 SGHNT and CDR2 YENEEA. The CDR3 bases are TGTGCCAGCAGCCGGACTAGCAGAAACACCGGGGAGCTGTTTTTT. Encoded protein: CASSRTSRNTGELFF.

The chain uses TRBV19 and TRBJ2-1, with a weak D call TRBD1 (5 bases). Trimming took off 1 base at V and 5 bases at J, with 12 bases between the two ends. CDR1 is LNHDA, CDR2 SQIVND, per germline (reference sequence). CDR3 length: 15 amino acids. DNA for the CDR3: TGTGCCAGTAGTATAGTACAGGTAAACAACAATGAGCAGTTCTTC. As protein: CASSIVQVNNNEQFF.

The gene calls are TRBV6-6 and TRBJ2-5, with D possibly being TRBD1 (6 bases). The DNA end favors TRBJ2-7, so the J call may be wrong. Per germline, CDR1 MNHNY and CDR2 SVGAGI (reference sequence). This CDR3 is built from 13 residues. The CDR3 region is CASSRQVSYEQYF. The CDR3 DNA follows: TGTGCCAGCAGTCGACAGGTCTCCTACGAGCAGTACTTC.

The chain uses TRBV6-6 and TRBJ1-6; the D gene is possibly TRBD1 (5 bases). Germline lookup yields CDR1 MNHNY and CDR2 SVGAGI (reference sequence). The length of the CDR3 is 15 residues. V lost 0 bases, J lost 9 bases, and 12 bases lay in between. DNA of the CDR3: TGTGCCAGCAGTTACTCGAGTAGGGACGGTTCACCCCTCCACTTT. It encodes CASSYSSRDGSPLHF.

This rearrangement joins TRBV4-2 to TRBJ1-4; 10 positions match TRBD1. Unmatched junction bases numbered 7, after V lost 5 bases and J lost 4 bases. This CDR3 has 16 amino acids. From germline, CDR1 is LGHNA and CDR2 YNFKEQ. The CDR3 spells CASSFGTGDLNEKLFF. In nucleotides, the CDR3 is TGTGCCAGCAGCTTCGGGACAGGGGACCTTAATGAAAAACTGTTTTTT.

The chain carries TRBV10-3 and TRBJ2-1, with 11 positions matching TRBD2. The V gene end was trimmed by 0 bases and the J gene end by 9 bases; junction bases not matched to a gene: 7. CDR1 is ENHRY and CDR2 is SYGVKD in the germline V gene. CDR3 length equals 16 residues. CDR3 sequence reads: CAISESGTSGSSEQFF. The CDR3, as DNA: TGTGCCATCAGTGAGTCGGGGACTAGCGGTAGTAGTGAGCAGTTCTTC.